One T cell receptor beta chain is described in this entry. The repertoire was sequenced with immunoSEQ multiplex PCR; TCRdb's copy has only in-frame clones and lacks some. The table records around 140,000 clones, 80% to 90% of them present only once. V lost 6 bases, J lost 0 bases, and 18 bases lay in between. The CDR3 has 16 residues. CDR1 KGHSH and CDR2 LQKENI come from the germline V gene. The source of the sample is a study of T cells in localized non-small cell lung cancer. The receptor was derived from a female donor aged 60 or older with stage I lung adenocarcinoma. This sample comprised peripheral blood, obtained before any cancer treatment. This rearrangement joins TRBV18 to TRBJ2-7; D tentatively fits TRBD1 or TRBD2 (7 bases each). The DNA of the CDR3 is TGTGCCAGCTCTCCCAGGGGGGGATTCAGCTCCTACGAGCAGTACTTC. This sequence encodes CASSPRGGFSSYEQYF.